Described below is a single TCR beta chain sequence and its context. Its antigen remains unidentified. At one end the junction does not follow the germline gene, possibly because of a read error. The repertoire was sequenced with immunoSEQ multiplex PCR; TCRdb's copy has only in-frame clones and lacks some. This table has about 110,000 clones, about nine tenths appearing once. This sample stems from a study of OX40 agonist ivuxolimab in advanced cancers. Overall study findings and caveats: Expanded clones belonging to CD8+ T cells outnumbered, on average, those of CD4+. Some nonresponders also had low normalized T-cell clonal expansion.

There are 12 residues in the CDR3. The germline gives CDR1 LGHNT, CDR2 FRNRAP. The source of this sequence is an adult with an advanced solid tumor such as melanoma, head and neck, liver or kidney cancer. The sequencing used CD4+ or CD8+ T cells sorted from blood, collected in a trial of the OX40 agonist ivuxolimab. This chain connects TRBV12-5 to TRBJ2-5; D is possibly TRBD1 or TRBD2 (5 bases each). The CDR3 region has the DNA TGTGCTAGTGGTCCTGTTTTGGGGGACCGGGACTTC. Translation gives CASGPVLGDRDF.